The 16 T cell receptor beta chains given below trace back to one sample, sequenced in a study of neurological immune-mediated disorders. TCRdb called the 5' RACE reads again in MiXCR, with one record for every CDR3 protein. There are about 55,000 distinct CDR3 sequences in the sample; 4.2% occur only once, and approximately 2.8% lies in the top ten. Sequencing was performed on PBMCs. The receptors come from a man aged 50 to 60 with multiple sclerosis.

The CDR3 sequence: CSGLASTDTQYF. The CDR3 DNA follows: TGCAGTGGGCTAGCGAGCACAGATACGCAGTATTTT. The V gene is TRBV20-1, the J gene TRBJ2-3; TRBD2 is a possible D gene (6 bases). The CDR3 extends over 12 amino acids. V lost 7 bases to trimming and J lost 0 bases, with 8 bases between them. Germline V gives CDR1 DFQATT, CDR2 SNEGSKA (reference sequence).

In its sample, this clonotype was seen many times. The V and J genes are TRBV12-3 or TRBV12-4 and TRBJ1-1, with TRBD1 matching over 8 bases. The CDR3 extends over 15 amino acids. J gave up 5 bases and V 5 bases, and 10 bases lay outside the gene matches. CDR3 residues: CASSPGQGVRTEAFF. CDR3 bases: TGTGCCAGCAGTCCCGGACAGGGAGTCAGGACTGAAGCTTTCTTT.

This clonotype was counted many times. The rearrangement uses TRBV15 and TRBJ2-7, with D maybe TRBD1 (5 bases). Germline V gene data show CDR1 as LNHNV and CDR2 as YYDKDF (reference sequence). The V gene lost 0 bases and the J gene lost 2 bases, with 11 bases spanning the gap. The CDR3 spans 15 residues. CDR3 region: CATSRDGQGTYEQYF. As DNA, the CDR3 is TGTGCCACCAGCAGAGATGGGCAGGGTACCTACGAGCAGTACTTC.

This clonotype was seen ten or more times. V gene TRBV7-7 combines with J gene TRBJ2-5, with 8 nucleotides matching TRBD1. The CDR3 runs to 15 residues. Germline V lookup: CDR1 SSHAT, CDR2 FNYEAQ (reference sequence). V shed 5 bases, J shed 5 bases, and the junction held 10 bases outside the gene matches. The CDR3, as DNA: TGTGCCAGCAGCAACAGCCAGGGGGCGGGCGAGACCCAGTACTTC. It yields the protein CASSNSQGAGETQYF.

This clonotype was counted at least ten times. V usage is TRBV7-9 and J usage is TRBJ2-7; 7 nucleotides line up with TRBD1. Unmatched junction bases numbered 8, after V lost 5 bases and J lost 1 base. The CDR3 runs to 15 residues. Germline CDR1 reads SEHNR; CDR2 reads FQNEAQ (reference sequence). The CDR3 sequence: CASSRLGDRSYEQYF. The CDR3 DNA sequence: TGTGCCAGCAGCCGCCTAGGGGACAGATCCTACGAGCAGTACTTC.

The sample holds many counts of this clonotype. The V and J genes are TRBV5-6 and TRBJ2-7, with a tentative D call TRBD1 (6 bases). Trimming cost V 0 bases and J 2 bases, with 9 bases left between them. The CDR3 has 14 amino acids. CDR1 and CDR2 from the germline V gene are SGHDT and YYEEEE. This CDR3 is CASSLVGQTYEQYF. The CDR3 nucleotides are TGTGCCAGCAGCTTGGTCGGACAGACCTACGAGCAGTACTTC.

CDR3: CASSESRASTTNEQFF. As DNA, the CDR3 is TGCGCCAGCAGTGAGTCGCGAGCTTCAACCACCAATGAGCAGTTCTTC. The V gene is TRBV10-1, the J gene TRBJ2-1, with unresolved D. Per the germline V gene, CDR1 is WNHNN and CDR2 is SYGVQD (reference sequence). Trimming cost V 0 bases and J 6 bases, with 15 bases left between them. This CDR3 has 16 residues.

The chain has TRBV24-1 and TRBJ2-5; no firm D call. Germline CDR1 KGHDR, CDR2 SFDVKD. This CDR3 spans 13 amino acids. The V end lost 7 bases, the J end lost 1 base, and 9 bases lay between the germline ends. Here the CDR3 reads CATSNEFQETQYF. The CDR3 region has the DNA TGTGCCACCAGCAATGAATTCCAAGAGACCCAGTACTTC.

This chain joins TRBV5-6 and TRBJ1-1; 8 nucleotides align to TRBD1. The CDR3 loop spans 18 amino acids. V lost 1 base to trimming and J lost 0 bases; unmatched junction nucleotides: 11. Germline V gene data show CDR1 as SGHDT and CDR2 as YYEEEE. The CDR3 reads CASSLRTGLRDMNTEAFF. DNA of the CDR3: TGTGCCAGCAGCTTGAGGACAGGGTTGAGGGACATGAACACTGAAGCTTTCTTT.

The V call is TRBV12-3 or TRBV12-4, the J call TRBJ2-5; TRBD2 matches 11 bases. The CDR3 is 15 amino acids. Trimming removed 5 bases from V and 5 bases from J; junction bases left unmatched: 7. The CDR3 coding sequence is TGTGCCAGCAGTATGACTAGCGGGGTCCCCGAGACCCAGTACTTC. Its protein is CASSMTSGVPETQYF.

The CDR3 DNA reads TGTGCCAGCACCACCATACAGGGGAACACTGAAGCTTTCTTT. It yields the protein CASTTIQGNTEAFF. This chain links TRBV7-2 with TRBJ1-1; D is possibly TRBD1 (6 bases). The ends were cut back, 7 bases at V and 1 base at J, with 13 bases in the middle. Germline values: CDR1 SGHTA, CDR2 FQGNSA. The CDR3 runs to 14 residues.

This clonotype came up many times. The chain combines TRBV3-1 with TRBJ2-5; D not certain. Trimming shortened V by 5 bases and J by 0 bases, and 4 bases separated the two germline ends. The germline V gene has CDR1 LGHDT and CDR2 YNNKEL (reference sequence). The CDR3 is 12 amino acids. The CDR3 DNA reads as TGTGCCAGCAGCTACCACCAAGAGACCCAGTACTTC. Its protein is CASSYHQETQYF.

The sample holds many counts of this clonotype. The CDR3 is CSASHSLDGYTF. The CDR3, as DNA: TGCAGTGCTAGTCACAGCCTGGATGGCTACACCTTC. The J gene is TRBJ1-2, the V gene TRBV20-1; D is undetermined. Germline V CDR1 and CDR2: DFQATT, SNEGSKA (reference sequence). Between the trimmed V and J ends, which lost 3 bases and 6 bases, there was a span of 11 bases. This CDR3 is built from 12 residues.

J is TRBJ2-3 and V is TRBV7-9, with 11 bases aligning to TRBD2. Trimming took 3 bases from V and 1 from J; bases not matched to a gene: 0. Germline CDR1 SEHNR, CDR2 FQNEAQ (reference sequence). The CDR3 consists of 15 residues. CDR3 nucleotides: TGTGCCAGCAGCTTGACTAGCGGGGGCACAGATACGCAGTATTTT. The encoded protein is CASSLTSGGTDTQYF.

Ten or more counts support this clonotype. DNA of the CDR3: TGTGCCAGCAGCTTTGGAGCGGGAGGTGAGTCCTACGAGCAGTACTTC. Encoded protein: CASSFGAGGESYEQYF. V usage is TRBV11-2 and J usage is TRBJ2-7; 9 nucleotides match TRBD2. Germline V gives CDR1 SGHAT, CDR2 FQNNGV. The CDR3 contains 16 residues. V lost 3 bases, J lost 1 base, and 7 bases stayed unmatched.

The V and J genes are TRBV2 and TRBJ2-7; 7 nucleotides agree with TRBD1. The CDR3 covers 12 residues. The trim removed 7 bases at V and 2 bases at J, leaving 2 bases unmatched. CDR1 is SNHLY, CDR2 FYNNEI, per germline. Here the CDR3 DNA reads TGTGCCAGCAACAGGGGCCCCTACGAGCAGTACTTC. This translates into CASNRGPYEQYF.